The 29 T cell receptor beta chains given below trace back to one sample, sequenced in a study of patients and donors after allogeneic stem cell transplantation. One entry per CDR3 protein results from TCRdb running MiXCR on the RT-PCR reads. Counted here are hundreds of thousands of distinct CDR3 sequences, around 40% occurring once; the ten biggest clones make up about 9.9%. The specimen sequenced was blood, either unsorted or a sorted T cell fraction (not recorded which). These receptors were obtained from a human donor who was either an allogeneic HSCT recipient or a stem cell or donor lymphocyte infusion donor (not recorded which). It is not recorded whose cells these are; they may come from a transplant donor.

The chain has TRBV5-4 and TRBJ1-2; TRBD1 is a possible D gene (5 bases). CDR3 size: 12 residues. V shed 1 base and J shed 6 bases, with 7 bases lying between them. The germline gives CDR1 SGHNT, CDR2 YYREEE (reference sequence). CDR3 sequence reads: CASSLLRDGYTF. Here the CDR3 DNA reads TGTGCCAGCAGCTTGCTCAGGGATGGCTACACCTTC.

The table lists this clonotype with a few counts. The chain links TRBV30 to TRBJ1-2; D is ambiguous. There are 12 residues in the CDR3. Germline values: CDR1 GTSNPN, CDR2 SVGIG (reference sequence). V lost 2 bases to trimming and J lost 7 bases, with 11 bases between them. The CDR3 DNA reads TGTGCCTGGAGTTCCACGGTTGGTGGCTACACCTTC. Its translation is CAWSSTVGGYTF.

The chain couples TRBV12-3 or TRBV12-4 to TRBJ1-1; D possibly corresponds to TRBD1 (6 bases). CDR3 length: 17 residues. The V gene lost 1 base and the J gene lost 1 base, with 16 bases spanning the gap. The DNA of the CDR3 is TGTGCCAGCAGTTTAGGAGGGTGGACAGAAAAGAACACTGAAGCTTTCTTT. This sequence encodes CASSLGGWTEKNTEAFF.

The V gene is TRBV6-5, the J gene TRBJ1-1; possible D gene TRBD1, 6 bases. The CDR3 has 13 amino acids. V gave up 2 bases and J gave up 11 bases, with 15 bases separating them. Germline CDR1 is MNHEY and CDR2 is SVGAGI. CDR3 loop: CASSYQRGGEAFF. The CDR3 nucleotides read TGTGCCAGCAGTTACCAAAGAGGGGGTGAGGCTTTCTTT.

This chain uses TRBV7-9 with TRBJ1-1; TRBD1 might be the D (6 bases). The CDR3 spans 12 residues. Germline V gene data show CDR1 as SEHNR and CDR2 as FQNEAQ (reference sequence). The ends were cut back, 6 bases at V and 6 bases at J, with 11 bases in the middle. The CDR3 loop is CASSSDSPEAFF. The CDR3 region has the DNA TGTGCCAGCAGTTCGGACAGCCCTGAAGCTTTCTTT.

CDR3 sequence reads: CASSQSPQGRGGYTF. The CDR3 DNA follows: TGTGCCAGCAGCCAATCCCCACAGGGGCGGGGTGGCTACACCTTC. The genes are TRBV3-1 and TRBJ1-2, with 7 nucleotides matching TRBD1. The CDR3 is 15 amino acids. Unmatched junction bases numbered 10, after V lost 2 bases and J lost 7 bases. Germline CDR1 and CDR2: LGHDT and YNNKEL (reference sequence).

The V gene is TRBV5-6, the J gene TRBJ2-7; D gene unclear. The V end was cut by 2 bases, the J end by 2 bases, with 14 bases between. The CDR3 loop spans 15 amino acids. CDR1 is SGHDT, CDR2 YYEEEE, per germline. The CDR3 DNA sequence: TGTGCCAGCAGCTTTGATTTCAAGAGACCCTACGAGCAGTACTTC. This codes for CASSFDFKRPYEQYF.

This chain uses TRBV4-3 with TRBJ1-2; D is uncertain. Germline V lookup: CDR1 LGHNA, CDR2 YSLEER. CDR3 length equals 14 residues. V was pared by 0 bases and J by 8 bases, with 13 bases between. The CDR3 DNA sequence: TGCGCCAGCAGCCAAGAATCGATAGTCGGGGGCTACACCTTC. Translated, it gives CASSQESIVGGYTF.

J is TRBJ1-2 and V is TRBV12-3 or TRBV12-4; D possibly corresponds to TRBD1 (6 bases). The CDR3 contains 15 residues. V was trimmed by 7 bases and J by 4 bases, leaving 19 bases between them. The CDR3 is CASTLGGGLSYGYTF. Written as DNA, the CDR3 is TGTGCCAGCACCCTTGGAGGGGGGCTGAGCTATGGCTACACCTTC.

The rearrangement links TRBV3-1 to TRBJ2-1; D tentatively fits TRBD1 or TRBD2 (6 bases each). The V and J ends lost 5 bases and 7 bases respectively, with 24 bases between them. This CDR3 contains 17 residues. Germline CDR1 LGHDT, CDR2 YNNKEL (reference sequence). For the CDR3, the DNA is TGTGCCAGCAGCTTACCCGGGGGCAGGGGTTGGGTAAATGAGCAGTTCTTC. This sequence encodes CASSLPGGRGWVNEQFF.

This clonotype was detected only a few times. The J gene is TRBJ1-4, the V gene TRBV10-3; D not resolved. CDR1 is ENHRY, CDR2 SYGVKD, per germline. The CDR3 is 14 amino acids. V was clipped by 3 bases and J by 8 bases, with 13 bases between them. DNA for the CDR3: TGTGCCATCAGTGAAGGAACATTTGGAGAAAAACTGTTTTTT. This codes for CAISEGTFGEKLFF.

This chain links TRBV5-5 with TRBJ1-2; 8 nucleotides line up with TRBD1. Germline CDR1 and CDR2: SGHKS and YYEKEE (reference sequence). The CDR3 spans 17 residues. The V and J ends lost 0 bases and 5 bases, in that order; junction bases with no gene match: 12. CDR3 region: CASSLDLGTGGDYGYTF. CDR3 DNA: TGTGCCAGCAGCTTGGATCTCGGGACAGGCGGTGATTATGGCTACACCTTC.

This rearrangement joins TRBV7-3 to TRBJ1-4; D remains ambiguous. This CDR3 spans 17 amino acids. Deletions cut 1 base from V and 0 bases from J, with 12 bases between. Germline V gene lookup returns CDR1 SGHTA and CDR2 FQGTGA. CDR3 loop: CASSLNPDGTTNEKLFF. The CDR3 nucleotides read TGTGCCAGCAGCTTAAATCCCGACGGAACAACTAATGAAAAACTGTTTTTT. The full variable domain, completed using reference TRBV7-3 and TRBJ1-4, is GAGVSQTPSNKVTEKGKYVELRCDPISGHTALYWYRQSLGQGPEFLIYFQGTGAADDSGLPNDRFFAVRPEGSVSTLKIQRTERGDSAVYLCASSLNPDGTTNEKLFFGSGTQLSVL.

This clonotype was detected once. The chain carries TRBV5-6 and TRBJ1-2; 9 positions agree with TRBD1. Germline V gene data show CDR1 as SGHDT and CDR2 as YYEEEE. The CDR3 spans 13 residues. Trimming at V came to 2 bases and at J to 10 bases, leaving 6 bases not matched to a gene. The CDR3 protein is CASSLPGQGFYTF. The CDR3 DNA follows: TGTGCCAGCAGCTTACCGGGACAGGGATTCTACACCTTC.

The chain uses TRBV6-5 and TRBJ1-1; D perhaps matches TRBD1 (5 bases). CDR3 length equals 16 residues. The V end was cut by 6 bases, the J end by 3 bases, with 20 bases between. Germline V gene data show CDR1 as MNHEY and CDR2 as SVGAGI. CDR3 coding DNA: TGTGCCAGCAGCTCAGCTTTCAGGGAAGGAGACACTGAAGCTTTCTTT. Protein: CASSSAFREGDTEAFF.

The chain employs TRBV6-6 and TRBJ1-6; D uncertain. V gave up 1 base and J gave up 10 bases, with 5 bases separating them. The V gene's germline CDR1 is MNHNY and CDR2 SVGAGI (reference sequence). CDR3 length: 12 amino acids. CDR3 loop: CASSYFESPLHF. CDR3 sequence (DNA): TGTGCCAGCAGTTACTTCGAGTCACCCCTCCACTTT.

The table lists this clonotype with a few counts. The chain couples TRBV3-1 to TRBJ2-7; possibly TRBD2 for D (5 bases). Germline V gene lookup returns CDR1 LGHDT and CDR2 YNNKEL (reference sequence). CDR3 length: 14 amino acids. V shed 4 bases and J shed 2 bases, with 12 bases lying between them. The CDR3 loop reads CASSPFPGAYEQYF. In DNA, the CDR3 is TGTGCCAGCAGCCCCTTCCCCGGGGCCTACGAGCAGTACTTC.

This clonotype has more than one count but fewer than ten. The CDR3 nucleotides read TGCGCCAGCAGCAATGGACAGGGGAATTCACCCCTCCACTTT. Protein sequence: CASSNGQGNSPLHF. J is TRBJ1-6 and V is TRBV5-1; 9 bases map to TRBD1. J gave up 7 bases and V 4 bases, and 3 bases lay outside the gene matches. Germline-derived CDR1 and CDR2 are SGHRS and YFSETQ. There are 14 residues in the CDR3.

This clonotype was detected only a few times. In DNA, the CDR3 is TGTGCCAGCAGTGTGGGAGGGGGCGCCCGAAACACTGAAGCTTTCTTT. It codes for CASSVGGGARNTEAFF. The V and J genes are TRBV7-9 and TRBJ1-1; 7 nucleotides line up with TRBD1. V trimming: 6 bases; J trimming: 2 bases; junction bases outside the gene matches: 12. The V gene's germline CDR1 is SEHNR and CDR2 FQNEAQ (reference sequence). The CDR3 spans 16 residues.

This clonotype turned up a few times. The genes are TRBV25-1 and TRBJ2-1; TRBD2 aligns across 13 bases. The CDR3 contains 17 residues. J lost 10 bases, V lost 10 bases, and 19 bases had no gene match. The germline V gene encodes CDR1 MGHDK and CDR2 SYGVNS. The DNA of the CDR3 is TGTGCCACCTCGCGGGCGAGGGGGACTAGCGGGGTTGGGGAGCAGTTCTTC. Encoded protein: CATSRARGTSGVGEQFF.

V usage is TRBV13 and J usage is TRBJ2-3, with 12 bases matching TRBD2. Germline CDR1 PRHDT, CDR2 FYEKMQ (reference sequence). V trimming: 4 bases; J trimming: 2 bases; junction bases outside the gene matches: 4. This CDR3 comprises 16 residues. The DNA for the CDR3 is TGTGCCAGCAGCTCCACTAGCGGGGGGTTCACAGATACGCAGTATTTT. Translation gives CASSSTSGGFTDTQYF.

This clonotype appeared many times. The chain links TRBV6-5 to TRBJ1-1, with D tentatively TRBD1 (6 bases). Germline V gene data show CDR1 as MNHEY and CDR2 as SVGAGI. The CDR3 is 15 amino acids. V was clipped by 5 bases and J by 0 bases, with 13 bases between them. This CDR3 reads CASSRAGAVNTEAFF. In nucleotides, the CDR3 is TGTGCCAGCAGTCGTGCAGGGGCCGTGAACACTGAAGCTTTCTTT.

This sequence joins TRBV2 and TRBJ2-1, with D maybe TRBD1 (6 bases). The V gene lost 5 bases and the J gene lost 9 bases, with 14 bases spanning the gap. The V gene's germline CDR1 is SNHLY and CDR2 FYNNEI. The CDR3 covers 13 residues. CDR3 residues: CASSRIRGTEQFF. The DNA for the CDR3 is TGTGCCAGCAGTAGGATAAGGGGGACTGAGCAGTTCTTC.

The chain has TRBV20-1 and TRBJ2-1, with D unresolved. V gave up 0 bases and J gave up 10 bases, with 10 bases separating them. Germline CDR1 is DFQATT and CDR2 is SNEGSKA (reference sequence). The CDR3 length is 12 residues. The CDR3 region has the DNA TGCAGTGCTAGAGATCTCAGCCTGGAGCAGTTCTTC. Translated: CSARDLSLEQFF.

This clonotype was observed a few times. V is TRBV7-6 and J is TRBJ1-6, with TRBD1 identical over 8 bases. The CDR3 contains 15 residues. J was trimmed by 8 bases and V by 5 bases; bases with no gene match: 8. CDR1 is SGHVS and CDR2 is FNYEAQ in the germline V gene. The CDR3 bases are TGTGCCAGCAGCCCGGGACAGGTTTTTCATTCACCCCTCCACTTT. Translated: CASSPGQVFHSPLHF.

The chain joins TRBV5-1 to TRBJ1-4; possibly TRBD1 for D (6 bases). This CDR3 has 14 residues. The V end was cut by 4 bases, the J end by 5 bases, with 12 bases between. From germline, CDR1 is SGHRS and CDR2 YFSETQ. In DNA, the CDR3 is TGCGCCAGCAGCGGACAGCCCTCGAATGAAAAACTGTTTTTT. Its translation: CASSGQPSNEKLFF.

V gene TRBV7-9 combines with J gene TRBJ1-1; TRBD1 might be the D (6 bases). The V gene lost 0 bases and the J gene lost 0 bases, with 8 bases spanning the gap. The CDR3 contains 15 residues. CDR1 and CDR2 from the germline V gene are SEHNR and FQNEAQ (reference sequence). This CDR3 is CASSLARGMNTEAFF. The CDR3 DNA is TGTGCCAGCAGCTTAGCCAGGGGCATGAACACTGAAGCTTTCTTT.

The rearrangement links TRBV18 to TRBJ1-1, with 9 positions matching TRBD1. Trimming at V came to 5 bases and at J to 1 base, leaving 11 bases not matched to a gene. CDR1 and CDR2 from the germline V gene are KGHSH and LQKENI. The CDR3 runs 17 residues. The CDR3 here is CASSDLDRGEWNTEAFF. The CDR3 DNA sequence: TGTGCCAGCTCAGACCTGGACAGGGGAGAGTGGAACACTGAAGCTTTCTTT.

This rearrangement joins TRBV28 to TRBJ1-1; 7 nucleotides agree with TRBD1. This CDR3 contains 14 residues. V shed 7 bases and J 0 bases; nucleotides not matched to a gene: 5. Germline V gives CDR1 MDHEN, CDR2 SYDVKM. The CDR3 DNA sequence: TGTGCCAGCAAAATAGGACAGGTGAACACTGAAGCTTTCTTT. Amino acids: CASKIGQVNTEAFF.